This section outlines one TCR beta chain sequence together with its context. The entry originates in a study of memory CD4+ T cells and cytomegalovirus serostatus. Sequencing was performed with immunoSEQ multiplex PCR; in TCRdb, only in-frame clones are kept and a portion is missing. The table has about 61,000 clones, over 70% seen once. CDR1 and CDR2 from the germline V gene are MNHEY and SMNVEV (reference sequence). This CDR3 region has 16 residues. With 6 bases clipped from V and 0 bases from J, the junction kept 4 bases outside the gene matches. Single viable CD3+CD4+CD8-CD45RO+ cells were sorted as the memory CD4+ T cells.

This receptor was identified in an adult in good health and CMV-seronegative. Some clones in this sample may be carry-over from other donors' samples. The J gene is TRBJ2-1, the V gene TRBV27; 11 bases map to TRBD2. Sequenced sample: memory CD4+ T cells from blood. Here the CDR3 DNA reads TGTGCCAGCAGGGAACTAGCGGGAGTCTCCTACAATGAGCAGTTCTTC. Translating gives CASRELAGVSYNEQFF.